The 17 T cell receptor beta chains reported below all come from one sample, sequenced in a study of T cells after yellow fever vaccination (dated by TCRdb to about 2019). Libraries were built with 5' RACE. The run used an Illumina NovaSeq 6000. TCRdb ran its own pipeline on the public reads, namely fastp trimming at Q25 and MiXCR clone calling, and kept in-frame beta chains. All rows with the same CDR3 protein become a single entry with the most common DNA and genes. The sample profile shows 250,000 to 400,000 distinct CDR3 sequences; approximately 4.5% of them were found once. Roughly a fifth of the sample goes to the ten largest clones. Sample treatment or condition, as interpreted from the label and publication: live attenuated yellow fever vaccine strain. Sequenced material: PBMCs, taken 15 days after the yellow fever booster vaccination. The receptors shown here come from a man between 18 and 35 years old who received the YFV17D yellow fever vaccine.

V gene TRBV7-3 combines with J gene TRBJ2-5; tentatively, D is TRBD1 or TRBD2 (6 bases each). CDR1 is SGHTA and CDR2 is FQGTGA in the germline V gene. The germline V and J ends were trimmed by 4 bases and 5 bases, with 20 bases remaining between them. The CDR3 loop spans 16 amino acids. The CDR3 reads CASSSGLIPGAETQYF. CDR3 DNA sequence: TGTGCCAGCAGCTCGGGACTGATCCCGGGGGCGGAGACCCAGTACTTC.

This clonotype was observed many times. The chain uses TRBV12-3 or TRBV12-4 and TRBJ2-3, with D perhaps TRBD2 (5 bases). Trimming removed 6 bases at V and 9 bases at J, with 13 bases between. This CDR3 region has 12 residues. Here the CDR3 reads CASSPDGNTQYF. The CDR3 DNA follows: TGTGCCAGCAGCCCCGACGGGAACACGCAGTATTTT.

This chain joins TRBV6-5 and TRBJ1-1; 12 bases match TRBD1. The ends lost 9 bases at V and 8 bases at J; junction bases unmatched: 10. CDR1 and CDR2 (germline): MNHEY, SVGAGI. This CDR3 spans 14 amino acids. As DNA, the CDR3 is TGTGCCAGTCTCGGGGGGACAGGGGGCAGAGAAGCTTTCTTT. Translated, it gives CASLGGTGGREAFF.

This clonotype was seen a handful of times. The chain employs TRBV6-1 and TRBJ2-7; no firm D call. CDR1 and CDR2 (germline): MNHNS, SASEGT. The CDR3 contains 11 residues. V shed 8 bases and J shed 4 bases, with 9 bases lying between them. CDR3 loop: CASGDAYEQYV. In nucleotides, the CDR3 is TGTGCCAGCGGAGACGCTTACGAGCAGTACGTC.

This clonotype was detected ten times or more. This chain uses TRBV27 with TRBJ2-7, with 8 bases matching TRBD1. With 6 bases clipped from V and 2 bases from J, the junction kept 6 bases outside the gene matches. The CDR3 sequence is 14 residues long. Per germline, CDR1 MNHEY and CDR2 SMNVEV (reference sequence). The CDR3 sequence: CASRQGEMAYEQYV. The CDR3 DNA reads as TGTGCCAGCAGACAGGGGGAAATGGCCTACGAGCAGTACGTC.

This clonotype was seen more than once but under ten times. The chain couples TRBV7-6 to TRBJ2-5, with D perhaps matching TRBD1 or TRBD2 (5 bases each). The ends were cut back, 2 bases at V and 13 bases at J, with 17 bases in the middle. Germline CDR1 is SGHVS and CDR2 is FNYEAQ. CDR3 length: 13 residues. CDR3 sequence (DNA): TGTGCCAGCAGCTTATCCGGGGACCTCCGGATGTACTTC. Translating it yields CASSLSGDLRMYF. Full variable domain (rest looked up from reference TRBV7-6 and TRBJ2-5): GAGVSQSPRYKVTKRGQDVALRCDPISGHVSLYWYRQALGQGPEFLTYFNYEAQQDKSGLPNDRFSAERPEGSISTLTIQRTEQRDSAMYRCASSLSGDLRMYFGPGTRLLVL.

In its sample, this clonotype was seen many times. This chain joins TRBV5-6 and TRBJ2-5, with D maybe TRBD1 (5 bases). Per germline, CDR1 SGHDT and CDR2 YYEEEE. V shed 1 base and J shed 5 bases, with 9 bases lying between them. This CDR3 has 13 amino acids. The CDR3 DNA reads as TGTGCCAGCAGCTTGTTGGGGCCCGAGACCCAGTACTTC. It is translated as CASSLLGPETQYF.

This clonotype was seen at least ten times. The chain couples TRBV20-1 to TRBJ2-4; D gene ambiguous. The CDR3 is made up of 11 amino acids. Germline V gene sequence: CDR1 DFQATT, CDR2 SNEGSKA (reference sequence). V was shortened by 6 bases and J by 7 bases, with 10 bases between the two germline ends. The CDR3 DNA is TGCAGTGCCGCCGGGTGGAACATTCAGTACTTC. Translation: CSAAGWNIQYF.

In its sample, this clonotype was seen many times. The CDR3 here is CASKGVQGVGNIQYF. Written as DNA, the CDR3 is TGTGCCAGCAAGGGGGTCCAGGGAGTGGGAAACATTCAGTACTTC. The chain is built from TRBV27 and TRBJ2-4; perhaps TRBD1 as D (6 bases). CDR1 and CDR2 (germline): MNHEY, SMNVEV (reference sequence). CDR3 length equals 15 residues. V was clipped by 7 bases and J by 6 bases, with 19 bases between them.

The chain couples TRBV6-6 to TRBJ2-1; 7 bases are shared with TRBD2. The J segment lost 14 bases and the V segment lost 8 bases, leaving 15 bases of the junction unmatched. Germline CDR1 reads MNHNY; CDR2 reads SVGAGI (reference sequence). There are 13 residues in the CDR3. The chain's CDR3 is CASRMGEGLLKFF. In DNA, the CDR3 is TGTGCCAGCCGCATGGGGGAGGGGTTATTAAAGTTCTTC.

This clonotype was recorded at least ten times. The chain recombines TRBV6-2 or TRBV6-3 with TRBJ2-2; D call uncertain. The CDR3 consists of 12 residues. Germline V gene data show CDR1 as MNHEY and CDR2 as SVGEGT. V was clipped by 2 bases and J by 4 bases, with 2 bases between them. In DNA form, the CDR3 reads TGTGCCAGCAGTTACGGCACCGGGGAGCTGTTTTTT. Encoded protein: CASSYGTGELFF.

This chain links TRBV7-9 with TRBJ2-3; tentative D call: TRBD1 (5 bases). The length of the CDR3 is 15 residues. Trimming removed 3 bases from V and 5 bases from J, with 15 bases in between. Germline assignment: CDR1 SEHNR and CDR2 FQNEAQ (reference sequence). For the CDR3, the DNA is TGTGCCAGCAGCTTGGGCAGGGTCCTATTAGATACGCAGTATTTT. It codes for CASSLGRVLLDTQYF.

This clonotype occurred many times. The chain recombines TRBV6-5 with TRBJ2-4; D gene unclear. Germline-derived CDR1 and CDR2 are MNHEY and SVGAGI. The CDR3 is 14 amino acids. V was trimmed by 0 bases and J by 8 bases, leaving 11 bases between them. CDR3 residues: CASSYSGLKDIQYF. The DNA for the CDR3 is TGTGCCAGCAGTTACTCAGGGCTCAAGGACATTCAGTACTTC.

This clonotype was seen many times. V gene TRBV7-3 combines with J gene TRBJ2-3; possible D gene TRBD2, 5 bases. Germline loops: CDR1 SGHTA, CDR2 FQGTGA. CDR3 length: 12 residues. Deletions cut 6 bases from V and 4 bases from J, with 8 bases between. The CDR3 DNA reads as TGTGCCAGCAGTCGGGGATCAGATACGCAGTATTTT. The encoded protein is CASSRGSDTQYF.

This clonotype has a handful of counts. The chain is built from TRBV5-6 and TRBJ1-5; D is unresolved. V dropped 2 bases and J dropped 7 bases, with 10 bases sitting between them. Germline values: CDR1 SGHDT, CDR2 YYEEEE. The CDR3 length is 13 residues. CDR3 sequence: CASSFHEGQPQHF. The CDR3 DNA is TGTGCCAGCAGCTTTCACGAGGGACAGCCCCAGCATTTT.

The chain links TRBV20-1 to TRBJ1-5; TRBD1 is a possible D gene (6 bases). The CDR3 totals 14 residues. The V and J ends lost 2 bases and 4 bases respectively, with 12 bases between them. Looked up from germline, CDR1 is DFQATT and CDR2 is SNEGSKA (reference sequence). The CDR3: CSARWQGSNQPQHF. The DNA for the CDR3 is TGCAGTGCTAGATGGCAGGGGTCGAATCAGCCCCAGCATTTT.

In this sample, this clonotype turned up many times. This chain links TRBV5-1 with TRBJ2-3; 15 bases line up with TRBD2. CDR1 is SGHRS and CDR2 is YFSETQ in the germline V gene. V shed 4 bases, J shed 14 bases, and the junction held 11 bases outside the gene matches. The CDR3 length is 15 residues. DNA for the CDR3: TGCGCCAGCAGCCAAACCGGGACTAGCGGGGGGCTCTTGTATTTT. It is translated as CASSQTGTSGGLLYF.